The clone carrying this T cell receptor beta chain has a count of ten or more. The target antigen is unknown. The data belong to a study of T cell repertoires in cytomegalovirus infection. Overall study: TCR beta signatures that were public indicated CMV infection and matching HLA type.

The study's findings and limits: CMV-specific TCR beta clonotypes restricted by HLA-C dominated the ex vivo response. People with CMV and the relevant HLA were identified by cumulative public TCR beta family frequency.

V gave up 3 bases and J gave up 6 bases, with 9 bases separating them. Germline-derived CDR1 and CDR2 are SGHNT and YENEEA. This CDR3 has 13 residues. TCRdb processed the reads anew with MiXCR; each CDR3 protein has one entry. The data hold approximately 550,000 distinct CDR3 sequences, with approximately 15% observed a single time. V usage is TRBV11-3 and J usage is TRBJ2-1, with D possibly being TRBD2 (5 bases). This receptor was taken from a human donor in good health (CMV status not recorded). Some clones in this sample may be carry-over from other donors' samples. The material sequenced was CD8+ T cells from PBMCs. The CDR3 loop is CASSLDFPNEQFF. CDR3 DNA sequence: TGTGCCAGCAGCTTGGACTTTCCCAATGAGCAGTTCTTC.